This T cell receptor (beta chain) was sequenced for a study of T cells in localized non-small cell lung cancer. General study results and limits: Uninvolved neighboring lung showed the greatest T cell clonality, exceeding tumor. There were a median roughly 60 of the top 100 tumor clones appearing in adjacent lung. Higher adjacent-lung clonality was associated with shorter survival. A single tumor region was sequenced, leaving heterogeneity possible.

As for this clone: The antigen is unknown.

V was clipped by 3 bases and J by 5 bases; unmatched bases: 6. The CDR3 contains 16 residues. Germline values: CDR1 SGHDN, CDR2 FVKESK. Here immunoSEQ multiplex PCR was the method, and the copy in TCRdb shows in-frame clones only, minus some. This repertoire shows about 41,000 clones, around 83% found once; its top ten account for roughly 6.9%. Specimen: peripheral blood, collected before any cancer treatment. The sequence was collected from a woman aged 18-49 years with stage III lung adenocarcinoma. This chain joins TRBV14 and TRBJ2-1; 11 bases are shared with TRBD1. In nucleotides, the CDR3 is TGTGCCAGCAGCCAGGAACCGGGACAGGGGGACAATGAGCAGTTCTTC. Its translation: CASSQEPGQGDNEQFF.